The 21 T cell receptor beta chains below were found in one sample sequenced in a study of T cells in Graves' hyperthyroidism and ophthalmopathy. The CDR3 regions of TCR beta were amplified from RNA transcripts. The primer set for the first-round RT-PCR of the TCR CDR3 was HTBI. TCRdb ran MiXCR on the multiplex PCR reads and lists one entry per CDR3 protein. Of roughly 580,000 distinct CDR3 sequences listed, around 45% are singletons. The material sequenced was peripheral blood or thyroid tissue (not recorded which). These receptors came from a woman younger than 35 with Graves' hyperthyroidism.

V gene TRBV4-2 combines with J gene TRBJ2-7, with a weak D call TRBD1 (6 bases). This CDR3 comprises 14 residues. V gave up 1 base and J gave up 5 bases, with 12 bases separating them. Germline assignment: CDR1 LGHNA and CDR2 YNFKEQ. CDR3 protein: CASSQAGARDEQYF. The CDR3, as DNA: TGTGCCAGCAGCCAAGCAGGGGCTAGGGACGAGCAGTACTTC.

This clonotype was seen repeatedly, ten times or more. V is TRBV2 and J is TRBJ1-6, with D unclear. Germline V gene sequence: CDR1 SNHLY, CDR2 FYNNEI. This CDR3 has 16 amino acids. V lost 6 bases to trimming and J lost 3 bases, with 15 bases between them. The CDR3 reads CASSPGRPSYNSPLHF. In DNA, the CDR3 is TGTGCCAGCAGCCCAGGCAGGCCGAGCTATAATTCACCCCTCCACTTT.

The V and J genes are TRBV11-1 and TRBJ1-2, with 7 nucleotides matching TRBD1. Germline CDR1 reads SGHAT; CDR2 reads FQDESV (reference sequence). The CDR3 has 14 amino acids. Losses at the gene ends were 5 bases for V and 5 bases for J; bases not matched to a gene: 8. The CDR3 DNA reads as TGTGCCAGCAGCACCGACAGGGCGAAGTATGGCTACACCTTC. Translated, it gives CASSTDRAKYGYTF.

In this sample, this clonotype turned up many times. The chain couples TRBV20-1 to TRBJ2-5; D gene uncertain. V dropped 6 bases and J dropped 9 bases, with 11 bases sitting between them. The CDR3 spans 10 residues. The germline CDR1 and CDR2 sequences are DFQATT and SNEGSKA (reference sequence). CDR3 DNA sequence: TGCAGTGCCAGTACGTCGCCCCAGTACTTC. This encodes CSASTSPQYF.

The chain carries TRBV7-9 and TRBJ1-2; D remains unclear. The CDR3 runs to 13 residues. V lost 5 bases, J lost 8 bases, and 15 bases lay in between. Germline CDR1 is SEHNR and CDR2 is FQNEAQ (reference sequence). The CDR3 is CASSTREEGGYTF. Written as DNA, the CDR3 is TGTGCCAGCAGCACGAGGGAAGAAGGCGGCTACACCTTC.

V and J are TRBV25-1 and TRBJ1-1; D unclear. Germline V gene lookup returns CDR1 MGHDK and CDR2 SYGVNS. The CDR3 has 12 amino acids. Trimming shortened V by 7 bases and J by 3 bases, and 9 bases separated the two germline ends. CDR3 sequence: CASMRRDTEAFF. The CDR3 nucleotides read TGTGCCAGCATGAGGAGGGACACTGAAGCTTTCTTT.

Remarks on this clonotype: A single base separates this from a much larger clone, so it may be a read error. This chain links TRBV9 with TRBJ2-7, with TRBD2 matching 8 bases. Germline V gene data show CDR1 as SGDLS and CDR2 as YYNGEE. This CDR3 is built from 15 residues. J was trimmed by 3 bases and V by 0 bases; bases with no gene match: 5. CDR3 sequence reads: CASSVERAGVYEQYF. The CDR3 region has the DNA TGTGCCAGCAGCGTAGAACGAGCGGGAGTCTACGAGCAGTACTTC.

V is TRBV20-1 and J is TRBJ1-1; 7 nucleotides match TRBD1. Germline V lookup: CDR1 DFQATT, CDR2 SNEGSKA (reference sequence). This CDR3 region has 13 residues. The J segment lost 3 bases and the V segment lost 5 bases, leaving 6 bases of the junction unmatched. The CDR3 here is CSASTGAYTEAFF. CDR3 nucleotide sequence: TGCAGTGCTTCTACAGGGGCGTACACTGAAGCTTTCTTT.

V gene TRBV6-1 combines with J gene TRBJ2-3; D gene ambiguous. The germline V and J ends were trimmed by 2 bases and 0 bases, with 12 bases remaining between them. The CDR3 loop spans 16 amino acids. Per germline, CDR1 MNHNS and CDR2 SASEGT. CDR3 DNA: TGTGCCAGCAGTGAAAGGGTATGGCGTAGCACAGATACGCAGTATTTT. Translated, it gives CASSERVWRSTDTQYF.

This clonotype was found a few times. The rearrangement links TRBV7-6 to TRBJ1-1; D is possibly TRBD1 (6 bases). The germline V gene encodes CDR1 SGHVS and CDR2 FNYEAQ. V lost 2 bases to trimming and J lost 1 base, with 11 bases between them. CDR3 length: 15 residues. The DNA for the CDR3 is TGTGCCAGCAGCTTACTCGGGGGGCCGAACACTGAAGCTTTCTTT. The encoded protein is CASSLLGGPNTEAFF. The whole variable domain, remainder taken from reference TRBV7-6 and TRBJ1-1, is GAGVSQSPRYKVTKRGQDVALRCDPISGHVSLYWYRQALGQGPEFLTYFNYEAQQDKSGLPNDRFSAERPEGSISTLTIQRTEQRDSAMYRCASSLLGGPNTEAFFGQGTRLTVV.

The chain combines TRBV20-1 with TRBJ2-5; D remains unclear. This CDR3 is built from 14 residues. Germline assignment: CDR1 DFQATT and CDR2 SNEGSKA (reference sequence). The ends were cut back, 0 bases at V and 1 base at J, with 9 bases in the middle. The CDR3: CSAREGSTQETQYF. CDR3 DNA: TGCAGTGCTAGAGAGGGCAGCACCCAAGAGACCCAGTACTTC.

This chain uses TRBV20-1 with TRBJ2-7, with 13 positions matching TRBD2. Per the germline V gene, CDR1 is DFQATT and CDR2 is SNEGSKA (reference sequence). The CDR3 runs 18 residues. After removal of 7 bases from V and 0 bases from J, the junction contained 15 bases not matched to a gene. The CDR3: CSGSLPGTSGARSYEQYF. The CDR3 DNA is TGCAGTGGAAGCCTGCCAGGGACTAGCGGGGCCCGCTCCTACGAGCAGTACTTC.

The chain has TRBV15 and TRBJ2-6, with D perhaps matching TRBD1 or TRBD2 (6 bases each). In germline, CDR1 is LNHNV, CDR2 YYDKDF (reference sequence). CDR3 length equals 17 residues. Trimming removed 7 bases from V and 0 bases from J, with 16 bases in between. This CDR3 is CATKFGGGRSGANVLTF. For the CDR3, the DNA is TGTGCCACCAAGTTCGGTGGGGGGCGCTCTGGGGCCAACGTCCTGACTTTC.

CDR3: CAWSALTSGSAETQYF. CDR3 DNA sequence: TGTGCCTGGAGTGCCCTGACTAGCGGGAGCGCAGAGACCCAGTACTTC. V gene TRBV19 combines with J gene TRBJ2-5; TRBD2 agrees at 12 bases. J gave up 4 bases and V 11 bases, and 14 bases lay outside the gene matches. This CDR3 is built from 16 residues. CDR1 LNHDA and CDR2 SQIVND come from the germline V gene (reference sequence). Supplemented by reference TRBV19 and TRBJ2-5, the full variable domain reads DGGITQSPKYLFRKEGQNVTLSCEQNLNHDAMYWYRQDPGQGLRLIYYSQIVNDFQKGDIAEGYSVSREKKESFPLTVTSAQKNPTAFYLCAWSALTSGSAETQYFGPGTRLLVL.

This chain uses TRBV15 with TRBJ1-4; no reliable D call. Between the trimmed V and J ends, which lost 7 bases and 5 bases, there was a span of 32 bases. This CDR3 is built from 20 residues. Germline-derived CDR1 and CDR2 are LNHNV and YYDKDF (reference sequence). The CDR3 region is CATNSTLLSSLGKKNEKLFF. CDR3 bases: TGTGCCACCAACAGCACCCTACTGTCGTCCCTCGGGAAAAAAAATGAAAAACTGTTTTTT.

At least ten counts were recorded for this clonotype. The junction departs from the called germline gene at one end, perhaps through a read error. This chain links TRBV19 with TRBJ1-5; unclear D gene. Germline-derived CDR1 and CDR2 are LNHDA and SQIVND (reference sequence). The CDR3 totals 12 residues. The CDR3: CASTSSDQPQHF. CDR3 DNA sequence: TGTGCCAGTACGAGTAGCGATCAGCCCCAGCATTTT. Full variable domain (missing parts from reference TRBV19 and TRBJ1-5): DGGITQSPKYLFRKEGQNVTLSCEQNLNHDAMYWYRQDPGQGLRLIYYSQIVNDFQKGDIAEGYSVSREKKESFPLTVTSAQKNPTAFYLCASTSSDQPQHFGDGTRLSIL.

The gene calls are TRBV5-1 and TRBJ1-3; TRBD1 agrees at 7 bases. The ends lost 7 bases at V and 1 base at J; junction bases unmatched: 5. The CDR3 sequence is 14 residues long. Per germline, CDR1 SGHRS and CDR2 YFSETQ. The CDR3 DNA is TGCGCCAGCGGACAGGACGGATCTGGAAACACCATATATTTT. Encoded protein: CASGQDGSGNTIYF.

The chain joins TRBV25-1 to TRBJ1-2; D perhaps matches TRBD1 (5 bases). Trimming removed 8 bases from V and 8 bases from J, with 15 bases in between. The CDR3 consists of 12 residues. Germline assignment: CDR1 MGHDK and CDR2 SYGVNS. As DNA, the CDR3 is TGTGCCAGCTTATCAGGGTCTGAGGGCTACACCTTC. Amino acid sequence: CASLSGSEGYTF.

CDR3 in amino acids: CATSRGLAGGPRGTDTQYF. The DNA of the CDR3 is TGTGCCACCAGCAGAGGACTAGCGGGAGGGCCACGGGGCACAGATACGCAGTATTTT. The chain links TRBV15 to TRBJ2-3; 14 bases agree with TRBD2. The CDR3 length is 19 residues. Trimming at V came to 1 base and at J to 1 base, leaving 7 bases not matched to a gene. The germline V gene encodes CDR1 LNHNV and CDR2 YYDKDF (reference sequence).

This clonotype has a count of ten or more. Written as DNA, the CDR3 is TGTGCCACCAGTGATTCTCAGGGGTCCGGCTACGAGCAGTACTTC. Translation gives CATSDSQGSGYEQYF. The chain links TRBV24-1 to TRBJ2-7; tentative D call: TRBD1 (6 bases). Per the germline V gene, CDR1 is KGHDR and CDR2 is SFDVKD. CDR3 size: 15 residues. The V gene lost 2 bases and the J gene lost 3 bases, with 13 bases spanning the gap.

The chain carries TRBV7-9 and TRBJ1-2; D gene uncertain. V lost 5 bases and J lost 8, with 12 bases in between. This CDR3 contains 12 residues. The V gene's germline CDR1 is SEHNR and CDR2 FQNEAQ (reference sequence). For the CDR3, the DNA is TGTGCCAGCAGCCCCTCGGGGAGCGGCTACACCTTC. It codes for CASSPSGSGYTF.